This is a list of T cell receptor beta chains from one sample in a study of chemoradiotherapy in HPV16-positive cancers. Assay used: immunoSEQ multiplex PCR; TCRdb lists only in-frame clones, some missing. In the table there are some 28,000 clones, more than 80% of which are singletons. The material sequenced was blood, taken from a patient who underwent chemoradiotherapy. The receptors originated from a human donor with HPV-associated anogenital cancer. Both conserved end residues are part of each CDR3. A D gene is named only where the DNA matches it firmly. Expanded clones get a size class; other rows say once, few or many, or leave the size out.

CDR3aa,CDR3nt,d_gene,v_gene,abundance,j_gene
CASSLGTYYEQYF,TGTGCCAGCAGTCTTGGGACATACTACGAGCAGTACTTC,-,TRBV27,-,TRBJ2-7
CASSIGGSGANVLTF,TGTGCCAGTAGTATAGGGGGGTCTGGGGCCAACGTCCTGACTTTC,-,TRBV19,-,TRBJ2-6
CASSLVDRVQEQYF,TGCGCCAGCAGCTTAGTCGACAGGGTCCAGGAGCAGTACTTC,TRBD1,TRBV5-1,-,TRBJ2-7
CASSTAGLAGFETQYF,TGTGCCAGTAGTACCGCGGGACTAGCGGGGTTTGAGACCCAGTACTTC,TRBD2,TRBV19,-,TRBJ2-5
CASKPTDFSGNTIYF,TGTGCCAGCAAACCGACGGATTTCTCTGGAAACACCATATATTTT,-,TRBV25-1,-,TRBJ1-3
CASSVGLADQSDGVQFF,TGTGCCAGCAGCGTCGGACTAGCGGACCAATCGGACGGTGTGCAGTTCTTC,TRBD2,TRBV9,-,TRBJ2-1
CASSQGQGISPLHF,TGCGCCAGCAGCCAAGGACAGGGAATTTCACCCCTCCACTTT,TRBD1,TRBV4-1,-,TRBJ1-6
CASSLRQGAREKLFF,TGTGCCAGCAGTTTACGACAGGGGGCGAGGGAAAAACTGTTTTTT,TRBD1,TRBV27,-,TRBJ1-4
CASSQDLRAGANVLTF,TGCGCCAGCAGCCAAGATCTTCGGGCTGGGGCCAACGTCCTGACTTTC,-,TRBV4-1,-,TRBJ2-6
CATSRVSFTDTQYF,TGTGCCACCAGCAGAGTTAGCTTCACAGATACGCAGTATTTT,-,TRBV15,-,TRBJ2-3
CASSTPGGVAFF,TGTGCCAGCAGCACCCCCGGAGGGGTGGCTTTCTTT,-,TRBV5-4,few,TRBJ1-1
CASSRVSNTGELFF,TGTGCCAGTAGCAGGGTATCCAACACCGGGGAGCTGTTTTTT,-,TRBV19,-,TRBJ2-2
CASSPTSESYEQYF,TGTGCCAGCTCACCGACTAGCGAGTCCTACGAGCAGTACTTC,TRBD2,TRBV18,-,TRBJ2-7
CASSSLNTGELFF,TGTGCCAGCAGCTCATTAAACACCGGGGAGCTGTTTTTT,-,TRBV5-6,-,TRBJ2-2
CASSASGITDTQYF,TGTGCCAGCAGTGCCAGCGGGATAACAGATACGCAGTATTTT,TRBD2,TRBV2,-,TRBJ2-3
CASSLEYEQYF,TGTGCCAGCAGCTTAGAATACGAGCAGTACTTC,-,TRBV7-8,-,TRBJ2-7
CASSVEPGADTQYF,TGTGCCAGCAGCGTAGAACCGGGGGCAGATACGCAGTATTTT,-,TRBV9,-,TRBJ2-3
CASSFVPEQYF,TGTGCCAGCAGCTTCGTCCCAGAGCAGTACTTC,-,TRBV7-2,-,TRBJ2-7
CASSYGQGKDGYTF,TGTGCCAGCAGTTACGGGCAGGGGAAAGATGGCTACACCTTC,-,TRBV6-5,-,TRBJ1-2
CASSQGYRDAMPSGNTIYF,TGCGCCAGCAGCCAAGGGTACCGGGACGCTATGCCCTCTGGAAACACCATATATTTT,-,TRBV5-1,-,TRBJ1-3
CSAEGKGQGATEAFF,TGCAGCGCCGAAGGTAAGGGACAGGGGGCCACTGAAGCTTTCTTT,TRBD1,TRBV29-1,once,TRBJ1-1
CASSLGPGGLMNTEAFF,TGTGCCAGCAGCTTAGGCCCGGGGGGACTCATGAACACTGAAGCTTTCTTT,-,TRBV7-9,-,TRBJ1-1
CSASGQIDYTF,TGCAGTGCGAGCGGACAGATCGACTACACCTTC,-,TRBV20-1,-,TRBJ1-2
CASSPGTMGGYTF,TGCGCCAGCAGCCCGGGGACAATGGGTGGCTACACCTTC,-,TRBV5-1,-,TRBJ1-2
CASSVWGSGEKLFF,TGTGCCAGCAGCGTGTGGGGGTCCGGGGAAAAACTGTTTTTT,-,TRBV9,-,TRBJ1-4
CASSYGDTNYGYTF,TGTGCCAGCAGTTATGGAGATACAAACTATGGCTACACCTTC,-,TRBV6-5,-,TRBJ1-2
CASSLSRGGRGTGELFF,TGTGCCAGCAGCTTAAGTAGGGGGGGCCGTGGCACCGGGGAGCTGTTTTTT,-,TRBV2,once,TRBJ2-2
CASSVGTGETEAFF,TGTGCCAGCAGCGTAGGGACAGGGGAGACTGAAGCTTTCTTT,TRBD1,TRBV9,-,TRBJ1-1
CSVEVMRPGELFF,TGCAGCGTCGAGGTGATGAGGCCCGGGGAGCTGTTTTTT,-,TRBV29-1,-,TRBJ2-2
CSGDQGGNTEAFF,TGCAGCGGAGACCAGGGTGGGAACACTGAAGCTTTCTTT,-,TRBV29-1,few,TRBJ1-1
CASRGTGSHLFSGANVLTF,TGTGCCAGCAGGGGAACAGGGTCTCATCTTTTCTCTGGGGCCAACGTCCTGACTTTC,-,TRBV11-2,-,TRBJ2-6
CASSQGPRTGLAGVETQYF,TGTGCCAGCAGCCAGGGACCTCGGACAGGACTAGCGGGGGTCGAGACCCAGTACTTC,TRBD2,TRBV7-2,-,TRBJ2-5
CASTNAGSNYGYTF,TGCGCCAGCACCAACGCGGGATCTAACTATGGCTACACCTTC,-,TRBV5-1,-,TRBJ1-2
CASTLQGRYYEQYF,TGTGCCAGCACTCTTCAGGGACGGTACTACGAGCAGTACTTC,-,TRBV6-1,-,TRBJ2-7
CASSNSGGASNEQFF,TGTGCCAGCAGTAATAGCGGGGGGGCTAGCAATGAGCAGTTCTTC,TRBD2,TRBV5-6,-,TRBJ2-1